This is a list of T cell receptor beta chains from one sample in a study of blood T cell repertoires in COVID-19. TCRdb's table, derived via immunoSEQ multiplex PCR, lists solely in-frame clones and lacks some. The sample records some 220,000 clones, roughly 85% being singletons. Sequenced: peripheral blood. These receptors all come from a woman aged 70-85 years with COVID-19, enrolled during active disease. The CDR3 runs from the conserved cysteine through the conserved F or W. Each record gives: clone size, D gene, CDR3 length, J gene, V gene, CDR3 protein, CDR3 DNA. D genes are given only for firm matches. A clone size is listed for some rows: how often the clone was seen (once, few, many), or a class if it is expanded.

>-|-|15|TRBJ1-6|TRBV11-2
CASSPPGGRRRTLHF
TGTGCCAGCAGCCCGCCCGGAGGGCGTAGACGAACTCTCCACTTT
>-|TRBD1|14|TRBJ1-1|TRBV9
CASSVGQGRTEAFF
TGTGCCAGCAGCGTAGGACAGGGGAGAACTGAAGCTTTCTTT
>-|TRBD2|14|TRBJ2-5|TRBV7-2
CASSFSGGAETQYF
TGTGCCAGCAGCTTTAGCGGGGGGGCAGAGACCCAGTACTTC
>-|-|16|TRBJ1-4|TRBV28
CASSFPSHRTNEKLFF
TGTGCCAGCAGTTTCCCCTCGCACAGAACTAATGAAAAACTGTTTTTT
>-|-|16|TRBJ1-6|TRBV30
CAWSPQTATAYSPLHF
TGTGCCTGGAGTCCACAGACAGCTACCGCTTATTCACCCCTCCACTTT
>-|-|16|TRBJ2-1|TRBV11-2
CASTTGGLPRYNEQFF
TGTGCCAGCACCACGGGGGGCCTCCCCCGCTACAATGAGCAGTTCTTC
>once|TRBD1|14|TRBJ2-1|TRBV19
CASSMKTGINEQFF
TGTGCCAGTAGTATGAAGACAGGGATCAATGAGCAGTTCTTC
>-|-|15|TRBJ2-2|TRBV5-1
CASSRDSTNTGELFF
TGCGCCAGCAGCCGGGACTCTACGAACACCGGGGAGCTGTTTTTT
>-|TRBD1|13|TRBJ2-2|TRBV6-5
CASSRYRGGELFF
TGTGCCAGCAGTCGTTACAGGGGGGGGGAGCTGTTTTTT
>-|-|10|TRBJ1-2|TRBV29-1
CSVEPYGYTF
TGCAGCGTTGAACCTTATGGCTACACCTTC
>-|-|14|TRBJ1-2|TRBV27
CASSSTGTDYGYTF
TGTGCCAGCAGTTCGACAGGTACCGACTATGGCTACACCTTC
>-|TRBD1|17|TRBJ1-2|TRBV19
CASSWGKWQEGAYGYTF
TGTGCCAGTAGTTGGGGGAAATGGCAGGAGGGGGCCTATGGCTACACCTTC
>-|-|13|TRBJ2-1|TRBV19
CASSIEPLNEQFF
TGTGCCAGTAGTATCGAGCCACTCAATGAGCAGTTCTTC